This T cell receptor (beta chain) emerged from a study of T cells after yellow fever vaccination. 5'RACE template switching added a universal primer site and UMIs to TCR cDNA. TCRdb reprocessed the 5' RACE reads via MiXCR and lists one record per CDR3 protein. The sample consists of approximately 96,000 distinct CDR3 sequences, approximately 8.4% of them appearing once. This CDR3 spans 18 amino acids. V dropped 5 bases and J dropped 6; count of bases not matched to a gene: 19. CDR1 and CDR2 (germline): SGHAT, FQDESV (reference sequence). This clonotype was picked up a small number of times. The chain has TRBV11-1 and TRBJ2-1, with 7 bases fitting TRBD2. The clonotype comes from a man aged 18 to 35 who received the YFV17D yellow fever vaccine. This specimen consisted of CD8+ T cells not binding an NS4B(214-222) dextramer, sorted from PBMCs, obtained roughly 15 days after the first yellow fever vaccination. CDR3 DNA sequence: TGTGCCAGCAGCCCCCCCCCCGGACTAGTGTCTAATCCCAATGAGCAGTTCTTC. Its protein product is CASSPPPGLVSNPNEQFF.